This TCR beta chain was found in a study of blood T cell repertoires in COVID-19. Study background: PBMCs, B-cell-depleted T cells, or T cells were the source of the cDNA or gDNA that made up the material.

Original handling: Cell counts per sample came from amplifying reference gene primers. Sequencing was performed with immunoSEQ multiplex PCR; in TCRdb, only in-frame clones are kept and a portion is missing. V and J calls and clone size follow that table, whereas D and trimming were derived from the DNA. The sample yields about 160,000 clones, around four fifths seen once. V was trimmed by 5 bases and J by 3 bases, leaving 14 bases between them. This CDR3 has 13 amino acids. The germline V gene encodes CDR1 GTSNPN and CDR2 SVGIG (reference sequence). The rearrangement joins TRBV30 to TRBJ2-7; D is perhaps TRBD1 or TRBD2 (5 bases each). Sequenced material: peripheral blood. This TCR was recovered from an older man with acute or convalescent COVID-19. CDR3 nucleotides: TGTGCCTGGGGGGCTTTAGGGAGCTACGAGCAGTACTTC. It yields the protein CAWGALGSYEQYF. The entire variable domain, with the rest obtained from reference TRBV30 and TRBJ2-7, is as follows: SQTIHQWPATLVQPVGSPLSLECTVEGTSNPNLYWYRQAAGRGLQLLFYSVGIGQISSEVPQNLSASRPQDRQFILSSKKLLLSDSGFYLCAWGALGSYEQYFGPGTRLTVT.